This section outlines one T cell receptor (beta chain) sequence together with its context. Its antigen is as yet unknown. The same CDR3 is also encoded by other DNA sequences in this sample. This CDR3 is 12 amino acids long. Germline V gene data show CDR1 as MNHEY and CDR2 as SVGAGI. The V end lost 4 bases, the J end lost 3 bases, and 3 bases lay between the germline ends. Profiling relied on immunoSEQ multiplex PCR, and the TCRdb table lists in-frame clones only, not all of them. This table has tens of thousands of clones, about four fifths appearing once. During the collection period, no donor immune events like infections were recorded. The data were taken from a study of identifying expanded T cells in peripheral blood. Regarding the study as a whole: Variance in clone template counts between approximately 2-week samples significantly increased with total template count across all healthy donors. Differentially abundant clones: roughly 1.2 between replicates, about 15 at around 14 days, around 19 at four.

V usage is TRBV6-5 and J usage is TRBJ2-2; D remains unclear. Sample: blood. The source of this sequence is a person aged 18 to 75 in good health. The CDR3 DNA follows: TGTGCCAGCAGTTCCTACACCGGGGAGCTGTTTTTT. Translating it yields CASSSYTGELFF.